This T cell receptor (beta chain) derives from a study of T-cell reconstitution after alpha-beta-depleted transplantation in children. Study-wide results and caveats: Newly made T cells mostly supplied T-cell counts and diversity one year after transplant. Reportedly, only several hundred clones from non-depleted graft cells drove alpha-beta T-cell counts at about two months. Elevated TCRbeta diversity at day 60 was traced, in some patients, to surviving recipient T cells and thymic progenitors.

This sample's TCRbeta library carried unique molecular identifier barcodes. TCRdb called the PCR reads again in MiXCR, with one record for every CDR3 protein. The sample includes about 70,000 distinct CDR3 sequences, 11% of them seen just once. This clonotype was counted ten times or more. The antigen remains undetermined. In germline, CDR1 is SGHRS, CDR2 YFSETQ. Trimming took off 0 bases at V and 8 bases at J, with 14 bases between the two ends. The CDR3 sequence is 14 residues long. Sequences were derived from PBMCs, sampled before TCRalphabeta/CD19-depleted stem cell transplant. This TCR derives from a boy under 18 with acute myeloid leukemia, due to receive a stem cell transplant. This sequence joins TRBV5-1 and TRBJ1-1; D might be TRBD1 (5 bases). CDR3 in amino acids: CASSLVEVAGEAFF. CDR3 DNA: TGCGCCAGCAGCTTGGTTGAGGTAGCAGGGGAAGCTTTCTTT.